The 8 T cell receptor beta chains in this list originate from one sample, sequenced in a study of blood T cell repertoires in COVID-19. Method: immunoSEQ multiplex PCR; TCRdb's copy keeps in-frame clones and lacks some. The sample contains some 320,000 clones, about 87% of which appear only once. The material sequenced was peripheral blood. The receptor set was obtained from a woman between 45 and 60 years old who had recovered from COVID-19.

The chain couples TRBV11-2 to TRBJ2-2, with D possibly TRBD2 on 6 matching bases. CDR3 length equals 14 residues. Germline lookup yields CDR1 SGHAT and CDR2 FQNNGV. With 8 bases removed from V and 4 bases from J, the gap between germline ends came to 14 bases. The CDR3 DNA follows: TGTGCCAGCGCGGGGCTAGCCCTCACCGGGGAGCTGTTTTTT. Translation gives CASAGLALTGELFF.

V usage is TRBV5-1 and J usage is TRBJ1-4; weak D call: TRBD1 (5 bases). From germline, CDR1 is SGHRS and CDR2 YFSETQ. The CDR3 sequence is 15 residues long. Between the trimmed V and J ends, which lost 0 bases and 8 bases, there was a span of 14 bases. In nucleotides, the CDR3 is TGCGCCAGCAGCTTGGACGGACATGAAGGGGAAAAACTGTTTTTT. Protein product: CASSLDGHEGEKLFF.

This clone was seen only once. CDR3 sequence (DNA): TGTGCCAGCAGCCAACGAGGGCGGGGACCGTACCAAGAGACCCAGTACTTC. Translated, it gives CASSQRGRGPYQETQYF. V usage is TRBV11-2 and J usage is TRBJ2-5, with D possibly being TRBD2 (6 bases). CDR1 is SGHAT, CDR2 FQNNGV, per germline. The CDR3 is 17 amino acids. Deletions cut 5 bases from V and 0 bases from J, with 19 bases between. Using reference TRBV11-2 and TRBJ2-5 for the parts outside the CDR3, the full variable domain is EAGVAQSPRYKIIEKRQSVAFWCNPISGHATLYWYQQILGQGPKLLIQFQNNGVVDDSQLPKDRFSAERLKGVDSTLKIQPAKLEDSAVYLCASSQRGRGPYQETQYFGPGTRLLVL.

The gene calls are TRBV4-2 and TRBJ1-4, with TRBD1 matching over 7 bases. This CDR3 is built from 16 residues. CDR1 and CDR2 from the germline V gene are LGHNA and YNFKEQ. The ends lost 3 bases at V and 5 bases at J; junction bases unmatched: 9. CDR3 sequence reads: CASSHAMTGRNEKLFF. Here the CDR3 DNA reads TGTGCCAGCAGCCACGCGATGACAGGGAGAAATGAAAAACTGTTTTTT.

The chain links TRBV10-3 to TRBJ2-7; tentative D call: TRBD2 (6 bases). The CDR3 length is 15 residues. V lost 0 bases to trimming and J lost 1 base, with 10 bases between them. Germline loops: CDR1 ENHRY, CDR2 SYGVKD. CDR3 amino acids: CAISESSGLSYEQYF. CDR3 in DNA: TGTGCCATCAGTGAGTCGAGTGGACTATCCTACGAGCAGTACTTC.

This clone was detected once. The chain has TRBV7-2 and TRBJ1-2, with 9 positions matching TRBD1. CDR1 and CDR2 from the germline V gene are SGHTA and FQGNSA. V lost 4 bases and J lost 1; bases outside the gene matches: 7. The CDR3 contains 16 residues. The CDR3 nucleotides are TGTGCCAGCAGCTCAAGGGGGACAGGGAGTAACTATGGCTACACCTTC. It codes for CASSSRGTGSNYGYTF.

There are a few counts of this clone. J is TRBJ2-7 and V is TRBV10-3, with D possibly TRBD1 on 6 matching bases. CDR1 ENHRY and CDR2 SYGVKD come from the germline V gene. Trimming shortened V by 0 bases and J by 3 bases, and 6 bases separated the two germline ends. This CDR3 spans 13 amino acids. The CDR3 DNA is TGTGCCATCAGTGAGTCGACAGGCTACGAGCAGTACTTC. This sequence encodes CAISESTGYEQYF.

The V and J genes are TRBV12-3 or TRBV12-4 and TRBJ2-5, with 7 bases that match TRBD2. The CDR3 spans 13 residues. J was trimmed by 4 bases and V by 5 bases; bases with no gene match: 4. DNA of the CDR3: TGTGCCAGCAGTCTTTCGGGGGGAGAGACCCAGTACTTC. This sequence encodes CASSLSGGETQYF.